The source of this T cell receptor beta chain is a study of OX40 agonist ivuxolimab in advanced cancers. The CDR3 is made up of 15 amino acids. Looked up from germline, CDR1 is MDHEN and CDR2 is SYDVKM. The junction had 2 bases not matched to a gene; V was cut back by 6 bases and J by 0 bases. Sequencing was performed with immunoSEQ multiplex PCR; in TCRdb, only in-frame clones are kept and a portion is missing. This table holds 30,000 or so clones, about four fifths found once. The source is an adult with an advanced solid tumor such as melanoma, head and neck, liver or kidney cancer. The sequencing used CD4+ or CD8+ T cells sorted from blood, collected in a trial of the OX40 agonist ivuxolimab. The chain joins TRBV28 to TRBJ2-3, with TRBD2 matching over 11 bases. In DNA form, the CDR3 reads TGTGCCAGCAGCGTAGCGGGAGGGAGCACAGATACGCAGTATTTT. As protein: CASSVAGGSTDTQYF.